The rows below give T cell receptor beta chains drawn from one sample of a study of identical twins. TCRdb independently ran MiXCR on the 5' RACE reads; one entry per CDR3 protein. Of 640,000 or so distinct CDR3 sequences listed, around 6% were seen once; the top ten hold roughly 2%. Sequencing used naive T cells sorted from blood. The receptors were gathered from a man aged 18 to 29 in good health. The CDR3 runs from the conserved cysteine through the conserved F or W. Each record gives: V gene, clone size, J gene, CDR3 protein. Where a row states a size, it is once, few, many or the class of an expanded clone; other rows omit it.

>TRBV28|many|TRBJ1-5
CASSLVSSWGQPQHF
>TRBV20-1|many|TRBJ2-1
CSARGLAGVNEQFF
>TRBV7-2|few|TRBJ2-5
CASSSRETVQETQYF
>TRBV7-9|many|TRBJ2-5
CASSLFLSVPGETQYF
>TRBV25-1|few|TRBJ2-1
CASSDREQFF
>TRBV20-1|many|TRBJ2-5
CSARDGRGGETQYF
>TRBV27|NA|TRBJ1-1
CASSHYDRVDTEAFF
>TRBV20-1|NA|TRBJ2-2
CSARGSRETGGELFF
>TRBV7-6|many|TRBJ1-1
CASGGVTEAFF
>TRBV29-1|many|TRBJ1-1
CSVGENRWDTEAFF
>TRBV20-1|many|TRBJ2-3
CSARDSQGSDTQYF
>TRBV6-1|NA|TRBJ2-7
CASRGLAGGHPYF
>TRBV5-1|many|TRBJ1-4
CASSFLRGPTNEKLFF
>TRBV5-1|many|TRBJ2-2
CASSLEQGFGELFF
>TRBV29-1|many|TRBJ2-7
CSVEASSYEQYF
>TRBV7-9|few|TRBJ2-3
CASSPTSEKGTDTQYF
>TRBV12-3/TRBV12-4|NA|TRBJ1-1
CASSSLPMTVHNTEAFF
>TRBV23-1|NA|TRBJ2-1
CASSQEGLADYNEQFF
>TRBV7-8|many|TRBJ2-1
CASSLSAGLNNEQFF
>TRBV29-1|NA|TRBJ1-2
CSVGDRQLTMRGYTF
>TRBV29-1|many|TRBJ2-1
CSVEDLVAGAGGGEQFF
>TRBV20-1|NA|TRBJ2-1
CSASRDGGNEQFF
>TRBV12-3/TRBV12-4|NA|TRBJ2-7
CASSLSRDSPWEQYF
>TRBV10-2|NA|TRBJ2-1
CASTQPGYSYNEQFF
>TRBV5-1|few|TRBJ1-4
CASSLGQVGEKLFF
>TRBV4-1|many|TRBJ1-4
CASSHNMGKLFF
>TRBV3-1|NA|TRBJ2-1
CASSQVGLAGGSRQFF
>TRBV12-3/TRBV12-4|many|TRBJ1-2
CASSYRTGGSYGYTF
>TRBV10-3|many|TRBJ2-3
CAISGSGGYTDTQYF
>TRBV12-3/TRBV12-4|few|TRBJ2-1
CASTGIINNEQFF
>TRBV12-3/TRBV12-4|many|TRBJ2-7
CASSLPGREQYF
>TRBV7-3|many|TRBJ2-2
CASSYPNSGNQIGELFF
>TRBV6-5|NA|TRBJ1-1
CASTQGQQAFF
>TRBV20-1|few|TRBJ2-7
CSAIHYEQYF
>TRBV7-9|many|TRBJ2-2
CASSPPGHPGELFF
>TRBV5-1|many|TRBJ2-6
CASSLGGSSGANVLTF
>TRBV6-5|few|TRBJ2-1
CASSYKRESQFF
>TRBV7-2|few|TRBJ2-7
CASSFLGDTYEQYF
>TRBV6-2/TRBV6-3|NA|TRBJ2-1
CASSYPDRSIPGLNEQFF
>TRBV20-1|few|TRBJ2-3
CSASPRLAGVDTQYF
>TRBV18|few|TRBJ2-5
CASSEQGQETQYF
>TRBV18|few|TRBJ2-1
CASSPPIGTNEQFF
>TRBV18|many|TRBJ1-1
CASSPLDENTEAFF
>TRBV12-3/TRBV12-4|many|TRBJ2-2
CASRQGTSGSITGELFF